This paragraph covers one T cell receptor beta chain sequence. Its cognate antigen is unknown. This entry comes from a study of cytomegalovirus exposure and HLA in healthy donors. Overall study results and limits: For most TCR beta V segments, an earlier analysis put the productive rate at about 87% or about 30% of the time.

PCR used 60 Vbeta primers and 13 Jbeta primers. Only in-frame clones appear in the TCRdb table, and some are missing; sequencing was by immunoSEQ multiplex PCR. The data hold 100,000 to 150,000 clones, with approximately 75% observed a single time. Germline V gives CDR1 MNHNS, CDR2 SASEGT. The V end lost 11 bases, the J end lost 5 bases, and 12 bases lay between the germline ends. This CDR3 contains 11 residues. The origin of this receptor is a woman between 45 and 60 years old in good health and CMV-seronegative. The chain couples TRBV6-1 to TRBJ1-1; possible D gene TRBD1, 6 bases. The material sequenced was PBMCs. The CDR3: CAGGVWTEAFF. The CDR3 nucleotides read TGTGCCGGGGGCGTGTGGACTGAAGCTTTCTTT.